The 13 T cell receptor beta chains listed next were all sequenced from one sample in a study of T-cell memory formation after mild COVID-19. TCRdb called the 5' RACE reads again in MiXCR, with one record for every CDR3 protein. The sample contains 200,000 to 300,000 distinct CDR3 sequences, 15% of which appear only once. Sequenced input: PBMCs or a T cell subset sorted from them (not recorded which). These receptors originate from an adult woman who had mild COVID-19 (a few samples of this study predate the infection). Cell type and time point are not known.

This clonotype has more than one count but fewer than ten. The chain combines TRBV19 with TRBJ1-1, with D uncertain. The germline V gene has CDR1 LNHDA and CDR2 SQIVND (reference sequence). The CDR3 length is 14 residues. V shed 5 bases and J shed 5 bases, with 15 bases lying between them. CDR3 nucleotides: TGTGCCAGTAGTGTCAGACGAAAGCAGACTGAAGCTTTCTTT. Residues: CASSVRRKQTEAFF.

This chain links TRBV12-3 or TRBV12-4 with TRBJ2-3, with TRBD1 matching 12 bases. J was trimmed by 5 bases and V by 4 bases; bases with no gene match: 4. This CDR3 is 15 amino acids long. The CDR3 DNA is TGTGCCAGCAGTTCCGGGACAGGGGGCCTAGATACGCAGTATTTT. This codes for CASSSGTGGLDTQYF.

J is TRBJ2-1 and V is TRBV5-5; weak D call: TRBD1 (6 bases). The CDR3 runs 13 residues. V was cut by 7 bases and J by 6 bases, with 14 bases left in between. The germline V gene has CDR1 SGHKS and CDR2 YYEKEE (reference sequence). Written as DNA, the CDR3 is TGTGCCAGCGGCGGAACAGGGTTCAATGAGCAGTTCTTC. Its protein product is CASGGTGFNEQFF.

At least ten counts were recorded for this clonotype. V is TRBV12-3 or TRBV12-4 and J is TRBJ1-5; D not resolved. CDR3 length: 12 amino acids. V was clipped by 3 bases and J by 4 bases, with 4 bases between them. CDR3 sequence reads: CASSFYNQPQHF. Here the CDR3 DNA reads TGTGCCAGCAGTTTCTATAATCAGCCCCAGCATTTT.

The chain recombines TRBV12-3 or TRBV12-4 with TRBJ1-6; TRBD1 is a possible D gene (6 bases). This CDR3 contains 14 residues. V lost 5 bases and J lost 13, with 18 bases in between. The CDR3 coding sequence is TGTGCCAGCAGTCCGGCGGGGGGGCTAGGGCCCCTCCACTTT. Translating gives CASSPAGGLGPLHF.

This clonotype was observed a handful of times. This sequence joins TRBV5-6 and TRBJ2-7; D might be TRBD2 (6 bases). The length of the CDR3 is 15 residues. Germline lookup yields CDR1 SGHDT and CDR2 YYEEEE. V lost 5 bases and J lost 5, with 20 bases in between. The CDR3 DNA follows: TGTGCCAGCAGGGGCGGGACGCTGGTCGAGAACGAGCAGTACTTC. This translates into CASRGGTLVENEQYF.

This clonotype was detected only a few times. This sequence joins TRBV27 and TRBJ2-3; maybe TRBD1 (5 bases). Germline CDR1 and CDR2: MNHEY and SMNVEV (reference sequence). The V end lost 3 bases, the J end lost 5 bases, and 9 bases lay between the germline ends. The CDR3 spans 13 residues. The CDR3 nucleotides are TGTGCCAGCAGTTTCAGGGTTGGAGATACGCAGTATTTT. Residues: CASSFRVGDTQYF.

This clonotype has a handful of counts. Written as DNA, the CDR3 is TGTGCCAGCAGCTTAGGCAGGGTAATAGATACGCAGTATTTT. It specifies CASSLGRVIDTQYF. This chain links TRBV7-8 with TRBJ2-3; a possible D gene is TRBD1 (5 bases). The CDR3 is made up of 14 amino acids. Germline CDR1 is SGHVS and CDR2 is FQNEAQ. Trimming stripped 1 base from V and 5 bases from J, with 10 bases between.

At least ten counts were recorded for this clonotype. The chain carries TRBV3-1 and TRBJ2-1, with D uncertain. Germline assignment: CDR1 LGHDT and CDR2 YNNKEL (reference sequence). CDR3 length: 12 residues. V lost 1 base to trimming and J lost 4 bases, with 2 bases between them. Here the CDR3 DNA reads TGTGCCAGCAGCCAAGCGTACAATGAGCAGTTCTTC. It yields the protein CASSQAYNEQFF.

The chain employs TRBV4-2 and TRBJ2-7, with D uncertain. Germline CDR1 is LGHNA and CDR2 is YNFKEQ. The CDR3 has 12 residues. V lost 2 bases, J lost 3 bases, and 5 bases lay in between. In nucleotides, the CDR3 is TGTGCCAGCAGCCAACCCAACTACGAGCAGTACTTC. It specifies CASSQPNYEQYF.

This clonotype has a handful of counts. The CDR3 region is CASSLDRQQQYF. For the CDR3, the DNA is TGTGCCAGCAGCTTGGACAGACAGCAGCAGTACTTC. This chain connects TRBV7-2 to TRBJ2-7, with D possibly being TRBD1 (6 bases). The V end was cut by 3 bases, the J end by 8 bases, with 11 bases between. Per germline, CDR1 SGHTA and CDR2 FQGNSA. The CDR3 length is 12 residues.

This chain connects TRBV5-4 to TRBJ2-1, with a tentative D call TRBD1 (6 bases). Trimming removed 0 bases at V and 10 bases at J, with 17 bases between. The CDR3 is 15 amino acids. Germline CDR1 reads SGHNT; CDR2 reads YYREEE (reference sequence). DNA of the CDR3: TGTGCCAGCAGCTTGGGAGGGACATCCCTTGGGGAGCAGTTCTTC. Residues: CASSLGGTSLGEQFF.

This chain joins TRBV5-1 and TRBJ1-1; no clear D gene. The CDR3 covers 13 residues. Per the germline V gene, CDR1 is SGHRS and CDR2 is YFSETQ. Trimming took off 0 bases at V and 7 bases at J, with 10 bases between the two ends. The CDR3 sequence: CASSLVQEGEAFF. DNA of the CDR3: TGCGCCAGCAGCTTGGTTCAGGAGGGTGAAGCTTTCTTT.